This paragraph covers one T cell receptor (beta chain) sequence. The source of the sample is a study of blood T cell repertoires in COVID-19. About the study: Collection of acute and convalescent COVID-19 samples took place in the United States, Italy and Spain. The cDNA or gDNA used as material had been derived from T cells, B-cell-depleted T cells, or PBMCs.

Trimming cost V 0 bases and J 2 bases, with 12 bases left between them. The germline gives CDR1 SGDLS, CDR2 YYNGEE. The CDR3 covers 15 residues. Per the original data handling: Amplification from reference gene primers served as the basis for estimated nucleated cell counts. Assay used: immunoSEQ multiplex PCR; TCRdb lists only in-frame clones, some missing. Clone size and V and J calls were adopted from that table, with D and trimming inferred from the DNA. In the table there are some 60,000 clones, around 82% of which are singletons. The TCR was taken from a man aged 55-75 years with acute or convalescent COVID-19. This chain joins TRBV9 and TRBJ2-7; D possibly corresponds to TRBD1 (6 bases). Source material: peripheral blood. CDR3 in amino acids: CASSVAQGQTYEQYF. The CDR3 DNA follows: TGTGCCAGCAGCGTAGCACAGGGTCAGACCTACGAGCAGTACTTC.